This T cell receptor beta chain was retrieved from a study of cytomegalovirus exposure and HLA in healthy donors. General observations from the study: Later, an analysis showed that TCR beta chains associated with HLA were more clonally expanded than others that were equally common. Available immune exposure information covered CMV serostatus only. Follow-up analysis seemed to connect common viral pathogens with several of the most significant clusters identified. Investigators reported approximately 170 TCR beta chains as tied to cytomegalovirus.

The PCR had 60 Vbeta and 13 Jbeta primers. Clones were sequenced by immunoSEQ multiplex PCR, and TCRdb holds only the in-frame ones, with some missing. The sample holds approximately 61,000 clones; less than 70% are singletons and the top ten take 3%. Germline V gives CDR1 SEHNR, CDR2 FQNEAQ (reference sequence). The CDR3 covers 15 residues. With respect to this clone: No antigen is known for it. The junction does not match germline at one end; this may be a read error.

Sequencing was done on a sample of PBMCs. This rearrangement joins TRBV7-9 to TRBJ1-2; 12 positions agree with TRBD1. The sequence was collected from a woman between 50 and 59 years old in good health and CMV-seronegative. This CDR3 reads CSSSYRDRGPYGYTF. The CDR3 DNA reads as TGTTCCAGCAGTTACCGGGACAGGGGGCCCTATGGCTACACCTTC. Filled out from reference TRBV7-9 and TRBJ1-2, the complete variable domain reads DTGVSQNPRHKITKRGQNVTFRCDPISEHNRLYWYRQTLGQGPEFLTYFQNEAQLEKSRLLSDRFSAERPKGSFSTLEIQRTEQGDSAMYLCSSSYRDRGPYGYTFGSGTRLTVV.